The sequence of this TCR beta chain was determined in a study of cytomegalovirus exposure and HLA in healthy donors. Study-wide findings and caveats: Across donors, most TCRs were seen rarely, yet some public ones were widespread. The listing of 150 to 200 TCR beta chains classed them as cytomegalovirus-associated. Reported findings show TCR beta sequences accurately forecast HLA-A and HLA-B alleles in most subjects. The authors confirmed in vitro that three CMV-associated chains were specific for CMV antigens.

Remarks on this clone: Its antigen is unidentified.

Both 60 Vbeta primers and 13 Jbeta primers went into the PCR. The table came from immunoSEQ multiplex PCR; TCRdb's copy has only in-frame clones and leaves some out. The sample includes fewer than 200,000 clones, 75% to 90% seen only once; the top ten take more than 1%. V lost 8 bases and J lost 1; bases outside the gene matches: 10. The length of the CDR3 is 15 residues. Germline CDR1 and CDR2: GTSNPN and SVGIG (reference sequence). V gene TRBV30 combines with J gene TRBJ2-1; 8 positions agree with TRBD2. The specimen was PBMCs. This receptor was identified in a boy between 2 and 10 years old in good health and CMV-seronegative. The CDR3 region has the DNA TGTGCCCGGGACTTCGGGGGGGTATCCTACAATGAGCAGTTCTTC. Its protein product is CARDFGGVSYNEQFF.